The following is a TCR beta chain sequence with its context. Its cognate antigen is unknown. The J segment lost 2 bases and the V segment lost 0 bases, leaving 4 bases of the junction unmatched. Germline CDR1 MGHRA, CDR2 YSYEKL. The CDR3 is 16 amino acids. This entry belongs to a study of CD8 T cells in acute hepatitis C reinfection. Study background: Sequences come from NS3-1073-specific CD8+ T cells, during acute infection and after clearance.

Time point meaning: naive CD8 control sorted from an acute-time-point sample. Notes on the study in general: NS3-1073 specific repertoires were highly diverse across all groups. TRBV04 and TRBV06 were preferentially used in all groups, not explained by naive pool overrepresentation. Only TCRbeta was bulk sequenced, so alphabeta pairing of public clonotypes remains unknown.

Sequenced by immunoSEQ multiplex PCR; TCRdb stores in-frame clones only, minus some. Here the sample spans about 40,000 clones, approximately 85% being singletons. The chain combines TRBV4-1 with TRBJ2-1, with 7 positions matching TRBD2. Material: naive CD8+ T cells from PBMCs. The sequence was obtained from a woman aged 18-29 years who spontaneously cleared hepatitis C infection. This CDR3 reads CASSQDAGAPYNEQFF. The DNA of the CDR3 is TGCGCCAGCAGCCAAGATGCGGGAGCACCCTACAATGAGCAGTTCTTC.